The sequence of this T cell receptor (beta chain) was determined in a study of T cell responses to AZD1222 COVID-19 vaccine. Whole-study findings and limits: Spike-specific TCRs gained breadth and depth after people received two AZD1222 doses. Sampling that yielded the repertoires occurred only after the peak T cell response.

Libraries were prepared by immunoSEQ multiplex PCR; TCRdb keeps only in-frame clonotypes and omits some of them. The sample carries 70,000 to 95,000 clones, roughly nine tenths recorded once. With regard to this clone: Antigen unknown.

The germline V gene encodes CDR1 SGHTA and CDR2 FQGNSA. V lost 7 bases to trimming and J lost 5 bases, with 8 bases between them. CDR3 size: 12 residues. The clonotype comes from an adult in good health. The source material was peripheral blood, sampled on day 0 of AZD1222 vaccination. The chain links TRBV7-2 to TRBJ1-4; TRBD1 might be the D (5 bases). CDR3 loop: CASKGDNEKLFF. The CDR3 DNA reads TGTGCCAGCAAAGGGGACAATGAAAAACTGTTTTTT.